Here is one TCR beta chain with its context. The record originates from a study of cytomegalovirus exposure and HLA in healthy donors. PCR amplification relied on 60 Vbeta primers (plus 13 Jbeta primers). Sequencing was performed with immunoSEQ multiplex PCR; in TCRdb, only in-frame clones are kept and a portion is missing. The profile shows about 150,000 clones, 70% to 85% of them singletons. The CDR3 contains 14 residues. Trimming stripped 1 base from V and 4 bases from J, with 10 bases between. Germline V lookup: CDR1 SEHNR, CDR2 FQNEAQ (reference sequence). V usage is TRBV7-9 and J usage is TRBJ1-2, with D perhaps matching TRBD1 (5 bases). What was sequenced was PBMCs. The sequence was obtained from a man aged 50 to 59 in good health and CMV-seropositive. The CDR3 region has the DNA TGTGCCAGCAGCTTAGGAGCAGGGTCCTATGGCTACACCTTC. Translating it yields CASSLGAGSYGYTF.